What follows are 31 T cell receptor beta chains derived from one specimen sequenced in a study of T cells in Graves' hyperthyroidism and ophthalmopathy. Authors of the study amplified TCR beta CDR3 regions from RNA transcripts. HTBI primers were used for first-round RT-PCR of the TCR CDR3. TCRdb analysed the multiplex PCR reads with MiXCR anew, one entry per CDR3 protein. The data contain around 190,000 distinct CDR3 sequences, about a sixth of them singletons. Sequenced input: blood. These TCRs come from a woman between 50 and 59 years old with Graves' hyperthyroidism.

This rearrangement joins TRBV6-4 to TRBJ2-3; D may be TRBD1 (6 bases). V lost 2 bases and J lost 4, with 10 bases in between. CDR1 MRHNA and CDR2 SNTAGT come from the germline V gene. This CDR3 contains 14 residues. CDR3 loop: CASSDQGRADTQYF. CDR3 bases: TGTGCCAGCAGTGACCAGGGGCGGGCAGATACGCAGTATTTT.

In its sample, this clonotype was seen many times. The rearrangement uses TRBV12-3 or TRBV12-4 and TRBJ2-1; D not certain. V was trimmed by 2 bases and J by 0 bases, leaving 8 bases between them. The CDR3 is 15 amino acids. The CDR3 DNA reads as TGTGCCAGCAGTTTAAAGCGTGGCTCCTACAATGAGCAGTTCTTC. Translation gives CASSLKRGSYNEQFF.

This clonotype was observed a few times. V gene TRBV20-1 combines with J gene TRBJ2-2; 8 bases agree with TRBD1. V shed 7 bases and J 1 base; nucleotides not matched to a gene: 2. Germline V lookup: CDR1 DFQATT, CDR2 SNEGSKA (reference sequence). CDR3 length: 13 residues. CDR3 DNA sequence: TGCAGTGTAGGACAGGGGAACACCGGGGAGCTGTTTTTT. This sequence encodes CSVGQGNTGELFF.

This clonotype has ten or more counts. The chain couples TRBV11-1 to TRBJ1-5; 9 nucleotides line up with TRBD1. With V trimmed by 3 bases and J by 7 bases, 1 base remained unmatched. Germline CDR1 reads SGHAT; CDR2 reads FQDESV (reference sequence). The CDR3 spans 13 residues. The CDR3 nucleotides are TGTGCCAGCAGCTTGGACAGGGGACAGCCCCAGCATTTT. This translates into CASSLDRGQPQHF.

The table lists this clonotype with many counts. The chain is built from TRBV6-2 or TRBV6-3 and TRBJ2-7; 9 nucleotides agree with TRBD2. Looked up from germline, CDR1 is MNHEY and CDR2 is SVGEGT. The V and J ends lost 5 bases and 2 bases, in that order; junction bases with no gene match: 7. The CDR3 is 15 amino acids. The CDR3 DNA reads TGTGCCAGCAGTCAAAGACGACTAGCGGCCTACGAGCAGTACTTC. Amino acid sequence: CASSQRRLAAYEQYF.

This clonotype was found many times. The chain carries TRBV5-4 and TRBJ1-1; the match to TRBD1 covers 8 bases. Germline V gene lookup returns CDR1 SGHNT and CDR2 YYREEE (reference sequence). This CDR3 contains 16 residues. The J segment lost 1 base and the V segment lost 4 bases, leaving 9 bases of the junction unmatched. The CDR3, as DNA: TGTGCCAGCAGCAGAGGGACAGGCGTTGAGAACACTGAAGCTTTCTTT. Its translation is CASSRGTGVENTEAFF.

In this sample, this clonotype turned up many times. The chain links TRBV11-2 to TRBJ2-7; maybe TRBD2 (6 bases). The germline V gene encodes CDR1 SGHAT and CDR2 FQNNGV. CDR3 size: 19 residues. Trimming cost V 1 base and J 6 bases, with 28 bases left between them. CDR3 coding DNA: TGTGCCAGCAGCTTAGGTCGGGGACTTCTAGTGAGTCGGTCCCTCGAGCAGTACTTC. Its protein is CASSLGRGLLVSRSLEQYF.

This clonotype was counted at least ten times. The rearrangement uses TRBV20-1 and TRBJ2-7; 11 nucleotides line up with TRBD2. Germline CDR1 reads DFQATT; CDR2 reads SNEGSKA (reference sequence). The CDR3 has 15 residues. With V trimmed by 6 bases and J by 3 bases, 10 bases remained unmatched. The CDR3 coding sequence is TGCAGTGCAAGCAGACTAGCGGGAATTCGCTACGAGCAGTACTTC. Its protein product is CSASRLAGIRYEQYF.

V is TRBV3-1 and J is TRBJ2-5; 7 positions agree with TRBD1. Trimming cost V 3 bases and J 0 bases; bases outside gene matches: 4. The CDR3 has 15 amino acids. CDR1 LGHDT and CDR2 YNNKEL come from the germline V gene (reference sequence). The CDR3 reads CASSQATGYQETQYF. Here the CDR3 DNA reads TGTGCCAGCAGCCAGGCGACAGGGTACCAAGAGACCCAGTACTTC.

This chain connects TRBV12-3 or TRBV12-4 to TRBJ2-7; D may be TRBD2 (6 bases). V was pared by 5 bases and J by 0 bases, with 17 bases between. The CDR3 is 16 residues long. CDR3: CASSPGGTLSSYEQYF. CDR3 DNA: TGTGCCAGCAGTCCCGGAGGGACTTTAAGCTCCTACGAGCAGTACTTC.

The chain joins TRBV6-1 to TRBJ2-2; 7 nucleotides agree with TRBD2. CDR1 and CDR2 from the germline V gene are MNHNS and SASEGT. This CDR3 comprises 15 residues. Trimming cost V 5 bases and J 5 bases; bases outside gene matches: 8. DNA of the CDR3: TGTGCCAGCAGTTCGGCGGGAGTGGGGACCGGGGAGCTGTTTTTT. As protein: CASSSAGVGTGELFF.

The rearrangement uses TRBV2 and TRBJ1-5; D not certain. Trimming removed 6 bases from V and 5 bases from J, with 8 bases in between. Germline assignment: CDR1 SNHLY and CDR2 FYNNEI. The CDR3 spans 12 residues. The CDR3 region has the DNA TGTGCCAGCAGATTCGGGGATCAGCCCCAGCATTTT. Encoded protein: CASRFGDQPQHF. Full variable domain (remainder filled in from reference TRBV2 and TRBJ1-5): EPEVTQTPSHQVTQMGQEVILRCVPISNHLYFYWYRQILGQKVEFLVSFYNNEISEKSEIFDDQFSVERPDGSNFTLKIRSTKLEDSAMYFCASRFGDQPQHFGDGTRLSIL.

Many counts were recorded for this clonotype. The rearrangement joins TRBV20-1 to TRBJ2-3, with a possible D match to TRBD1 (6 bases). CDR3 size: 15 residues. Germline assignment: CDR1 DFQATT and CDR2 SNEGSKA (reference sequence). Between the trimmed V and J ends, which lost 2 bases and 2 bases, there was a span of 14 bases. In DNA, the CDR3 is TGCAGTGCTAGACAGACAGGTCCTTCCACAGATACGCAGTATTTT. This gives the protein CSARQTGPSTDTQYF.

The chain has TRBV5-4 and TRBJ2-1; D is unclear. CDR3 length: 15 amino acids. Deletions cut 1 base from V and 0 bases from J, with 8 bases between. Per germline, CDR1 SGHNT and CDR2 YYREEE (reference sequence). CDR3 in DNA: TGTGCCAGCAGCTTGCGGGCTAGCTCCTACAATGAGCAGTTCTTC. Translated, it gives CASSLRASSYNEQFF.

This clonotype was found many times. The chain combines TRBV28 with TRBJ2-2, with 9 positions matching TRBD1. Germline CDR1 and CDR2: MDHEN and SYDVKM. Trimming removed 6 bases from V and 0 bases from J; junction bases left unmatched: 5. The CDR3 runs 16 residues. CDR3 sequence: CASSPGTGTNTGELFF. CDR3 nucleotide sequence: TGTGCCAGCAGCCCCGGGACAGGGACGAACACCGGGGAGCTGTTTTTT.

This clonotype was found a few times. The CDR3 sequence is CASSLSSGSGANVLTF. CDR3 nucleotide sequence: TGCGCCAGCAGCTTGTCCTCGGGATCTGGGGCCAACGTCCTGACTTTC. V is TRBV5-1 and J is TRBJ2-6; tentative D call: TRBD2 (5 bases). Per the germline V gene, CDR1 is SGHRS and CDR2 is YFSETQ. Trimming cost V 1 base and J 1 base, with 9 bases left between them. This CDR3 region has 16 residues.

This clonotype was counted at least ten times. This sequence joins TRBV27 and TRBJ1-6; no clear D. CDR1 and CDR2 from the germline V gene are MNHEY and SMNVEV (reference sequence). Trimming removed 2 bases at V and 9 bases at J, with 11 bases between. This CDR3 has 14 amino acids. DNA for the CDR3: TGTGCCAGCAGTTTACCACCCTTCGGTTCACCCCTCCACTTT. This codes for CASSLPPFGSPLHF.

The sample holds many counts of this clonotype. CDR3 protein: CASVRGGAWGYTF. CDR3 coding DNA: TGTGCCAGCGTCCGAGGGGGCGCGTGGGGCTACACCTTC. The chain has TRBV7-2 and TRBJ1-2; 7 bases line up with TRBD1. The CDR3 is 13 residues long. V lost 8 bases and J lost 8; bases outside the gene matches: 11. Germline V lookup: CDR1 SGHTA, CDR2 FQGNSA.

This clonotype was counted many times. The chain uses TRBV28 and TRBJ2-1; 9 nucleotides agree with TRBD2. The CDR3 sequence is 13 residues long. J gave up 7 bases and V 4 bases, and 2 bases lay outside the gene matches. Germline V gives CDR1 MDHEN, CDR2 SYDVKM. The CDR3 reads CASSSSGINEQFF. CDR3 DNA sequence: TGTGCCAGCAGTTCTAGCGGGATTAATGAGCAGTTCTTC.

The sample holds many counts of this clonotype. The gene calls are TRBV14 and TRBJ2-5; 9 bases line up with TRBD2. V lost 1 base and J lost 3; bases outside the gene matches: 18. In germline, CDR1 is SGHDN, CDR2 FVKESK. The CDR3 is made up of 20 amino acids. The CDR3 region is CASSQGPRPSGIWDKETQYF. The CDR3 DNA is TGTGCCAGCAGCCAAGGCCCCCGCCCTAGCGGGATTTGGGACAAAGAGACCCAGTACTTC.

A few counts support this clonotype. This sequence joins TRBV5-1 and TRBJ2-1, with D uncertain. The CDR3 length is 16 residues. The germline V and J ends were trimmed by 4 bases and 0 bases, with 14 bases remaining between them. The germline gives CDR1 SGHRS, CDR2 YFSETQ. The CDR3 DNA reads as TGCGCCAGCAGCAACTCCCTAGACCACTCCTACAATGAGCAGTTCTTC. Protein: CASSNSLDHSYNEQFF.

As to this clonotype: Just one base apart from a much larger clone, this may be a read error. The J gene is TRBJ1-1, the V gene TRBV5-1; D is unresolved. CDR3 length equals 13 residues. Germline values: CDR1 SGHRS, CDR2 YFSETQ. CDR3 in amino acids: CPSSLEMNTEAFF. DNA of the CDR3: TGCCCCAGCAGCTTGGAAATGAACACTGAAGCTTTCTTT.

As regards this clonotype: A much more abundant neighbour one base away suggests this may be a read error. The gene calls are TRBV5-1 and TRBJ2-7, with a tentative D call TRBD1 (5 bases). V was clipped by 4 bases and J by 4 bases, with 15 bases between them. CDR1 and CDR2 (germline): SGHRS, YFSETQ. The CDR3 sequence is 14 residues long. The CDR3 DNA reads TGCGCCAGCAGCCAGGGCCAGGTGGTATACGAGCAGTACTTC. This encodes CASSQGQVVYEQYF.

Ten or more counts support this clonotype. The J gene is TRBJ1-5, the V gene TRBV7-9; 12 bases line up with TRBD1. V shed 5 bases, J shed 6 bases, and the junction held 5 bases outside the gene matches. The CDR3 runs 15 residues. The germline CDR1 and CDR2 sequences are SEHNR and FQNEAQ (reference sequence). The CDR3 sequence is CASSGTGGKGQPQHF. Written as DNA, the CDR3 is TGTGCCAGCAGCGGGACAGGGGGCAAGGGTCAGCCCCAGCATTTT.

The genes are TRBV6-6 and TRBJ2-6; TRBD2 might be the D (6 bases). This CDR3 region has 17 residues. Germline V gene lookup returns CDR1 MNHNY and CDR2 SVGAGI (reference sequence). Trimming pared 0 bases from V and 2 bases from J, leaving 11 bases between. The chain's CDR3 is CASSYSGGGTGANVLTF. The CDR3 DNA follows: TGTGCCAGCAGTTACTCTGGGGGAGGAACTGGGGCCAACGTCCTGACTTTC.

This clonotype was detected many times. The chain recombines TRBV27 with TRBJ1-2; TRBD1 matches at 10 bases. Trimming took 4 bases from V and 3 from J; bases not matched to a gene: 8. Per germline, CDR1 MNHEY and CDR2 SMNVEV (reference sequence). This CDR3 has 16 residues. The DNA of the CDR3 is TGTGCCAGCAGTTCGCTGACAGGGGGCGATGACTATGGCTACACCTTC. Protein product: CASSSLTGGDDYGYTF.

A word on this clonotype: With a much larger clone just one base away, this may be a read error. The CDR3 end shows no conserved phenylalanine or tryptophan, and so a read error is likely. The chain uses TRBV20-1 and TRBJ1-5; D not certain. CDR3 size: 15 residues. CDR1 DFQATT and CDR2 SNEGSKA come from the germline V gene (reference sequence). Between the trimmed V and J ends, which lost 0 bases and 0 bases, there was a span of 9 bases. Here the CDR3 reads CSAREGGYSNQPQHL. The CDR3 DNA is TGCAGTGCTAGAGAGGGCGGGTATAGCAATCAGCCCCAGCATCTT.

The CDR3: CASLPGLAGGHRSYEQYF. DNA of the CDR3: TGTGCCAGCCTCCCGGGACTAGCGGGAGGCCACCGCTCCTACGAGCAGTACTTC. The V and J genes are TRBV7-9 and TRBJ2-7, with 15 bases aligning to TRBD2. The germline V gene encodes CDR1 SEHNR and CDR2 FQNEAQ (reference sequence). The V gene end was trimmed by 8 bases and the J gene end by 0 bases; junction bases not matched to a gene: 11. The CDR3 totals 18 residues.

The rearrangement joins TRBV18 to TRBJ2-7; unclear D gene. The CDR3 has 15 amino acids. The V gene lost 2 bases and the J gene lost 2 bases, with 13 bases spanning the gap. Germline lookup yields CDR1 KGHSH and CDR2 LQKENI. The CDR3 loop reads CASSPGRPGTYEQYF. The CDR3, as DNA: TGTGCCAGCTCACCAGGCAGGCCCGGCACCTACGAGCAGTACTTC.

This clonotype was counted only a few times. The V and J genes are TRBV29-1 and TRBJ1-3; D unresolved. CDR3 size: 17 residues. V was pared by 1 base and J by 0 bases, with 16 bases between. Germline V gives CDR1 SQVTM, CDR2 ANQGSEA. The DNA for the CDR3 is TGCAGCGTTGAAGGGGATCCGGCTCCCAACTCTGGAAACACCATATATTTT. Translating gives CSVEGDPAPNSGNTIYF.

This clonotype was detected ten times or more. This chain uses TRBV18 with TRBJ1-1; no firm D call. With 2 bases removed from V and 1 base from J, the gap between germline ends came to 8 bases. The CDR3 has 14 residues. CDR1 is KGHSH, CDR2 LQKENI, per germline. The CDR3: CASSPGSSNTEAFF. For the CDR3, the DNA is TGTGCCAGCTCACCAGGCTCCTCGAACACTGAAGCTTTCTTT.